This passage covers 32 T cell receptor beta chains from one sample sequenced in a study of vaccination effects on CD4 cells after COVID-19. Sequenced by immunoSEQ multiplex PCR; TCRdb stores in-frame clones only, minus some. The sample yields under 85,000 clones, around four fifths seen once. These TCRs' antigens remain unknown. Using viral peptide pools, the ViraFEST assay grew out antigen-specific CD4+ T cells prior to sequencing. Investigators separated out CD4+ T cells once around nine days of culture had passed. Two doses of BNT162b2 or mRNA-1273 vaccine were administered to participants. Here the sequenced sample was CD4+ T cells from PBMCs cultured with HCoV-OC43 spike peptides, taken after COVID-19 vaccination. Regarding subset: HCoV-OC43 spike overlapping peptide pool stimulation. Source of these receptors: a human donor who received a COVID-19 vaccine.

This chain uses TRBV7-3 with TRBJ2-5, with TRBD1 as a possible D gene (5 bases). Germline V gene data show CDR1 as SGHTA and CDR2 as FQGTGA. The V gene lost 1 base and the J gene lost 2 bases, with 14 bases spanning the gap. CDR3 length: 16 residues. In DNA, the CDR3 is TGTGCCAGCAGCTTAAACCCCTCGGACACACAAGAGACCCAGTACTTC. Translation gives CASSLNPSDTQETQYF.

The V and J genes are TRBV6-5 and TRBJ1-1; D ambiguous. V lost 6 bases and J 1 base, leaving 9 bases between the germline ends. CDR3 size: 13 residues. Germline V gene lookup returns CDR1 MNHEY and CDR2 SVGAGI. Here the CDR3 DNA reads TGTGCCAGCAGGGGGTGGGGGAACACTGAAGCTTTCTTT. This sequence encodes CASRGWGNTEAFF.

This clone was counted only a few times. The chain combines TRBV25-1 with TRBJ1-3; D gene unclear. The germline gives CDR1 MGHDK, CDR2 SYGVNS. CDR3 length: 12 amino acids. V shed 6 bases and J shed 2 bases, with 5 bases lying between them. The CDR3 loop reads CASRGPGNTIYF. For the CDR3, the DNA is TGTGCCAGCAGGGGCCCTGGAAACACCATATATTTT.

This chain uses TRBV18 with TRBJ1-1; no reliable D call. Trimming shortened V by 2 bases and J by 5 bases, and 6 bases separated the two germline ends. Germline CDR1 is KGHSH and CDR2 is LQKENI. This CDR3 is built from 12 residues. For the CDR3, the DNA is TGTGCCAGCTCACCATTAGAAACTGAAGCTTTCTTT. Translation gives CASSPLETEAFF.

V usage is TRBV7-8 and J usage is TRBJ1-2; 8 positions match TRBD1. The CDR3 covers 16 residues. Germline V gene data show CDR1 as SGHVS and CDR2 as FQNEAQ. The V and J ends lost 5 bases and 1 base, in that order; junction bases with no gene match: 9. CDR3 sequence (DNA): TGTGCCAGCAGCGCCCAGACAGGGGCCCTTAACTATGGCTACACCTTC. Its translation: CASSAQTGALNYGYTF.

The gene calls are TRBV9 and TRBJ2-3, with 11 bases identical to TRBD2. The CDR3 runs to 18 residues. V shed 0 bases, J shed 2 bases, and the junction held 8 bases outside the gene matches. Germline V gives CDR1 SGDLS, CDR2 YYNGEE. CDR3 protein: CASSVEVASGGYTDTQYF. The CDR3 nucleotides are TGTGCCAGCAGCGTAGAGGTGGCTAGCGGGGGGTACACAGATACGCAGTATTTT.

The rearrangement uses TRBV5-6 and TRBJ2-7; D uncertain. Germline values: CDR1 SGHDT, CDR2 YYEEEE. V was trimmed by 5 bases and J by 2 bases, leaving 14 bases between them. The CDR3 consists of 14 residues. CDR3 sequence: CASSFNSGTYEQYV. The CDR3 DNA is TGTGCCAGCAGTTTTAATTCTGGGACCTACGAGCAGTACGTC.

The rearrangement uses TRBV28 and TRBJ1-5; D is undetermined. Trimming cost V 1 base and J 3 bases, with 7 bases left between them. The CDR3 length is 14 residues. Germline assignment: CDR1 MDHEN and CDR2 SYDVKM. The CDR3 sequence: CASSLLGPNQPQHF. As DNA, the CDR3 is TGTGCCAGCAGTTTATTAGGCCCCAATCAGCCCCAGCATTTT.

The chain carries TRBV10-2 and TRBJ1-5; the D gene is possibly TRBD1 (5 bases). Germline V CDR1 and CDR2: WSHSY, SAAADI. V shed 4 bases and J shed 8 bases, with 12 bases lying between them. This CDR3 contains 13 residues. CDR3 region: CASSAQGGKPQHF. Written as DNA, the CDR3 is TGCGCCAGCAGTGCCCAGGGCGGGAAGCCCCAGCATTTT.

This clone was seen a few times. The rearrangement joins TRBV15 to TRBJ2-3; 7 bases are a match to TRBD1. J was trimmed by 2 bases and V by 1 base; bases with no gene match: 9. The CDR3 covers 17 residues. Germline lookup yields CDR1 LNHNV and CDR2 YYDKDF (reference sequence). The CDR3: CATSRGPSGGYTDTQYF. The CDR3 bases are TGTGCCACCAGCAGAGGGCCCTCAGGGGGTTACACAGATACGCAGTATTTT.

The gene calls are TRBV11-1 and TRBJ2-3; D is undetermined. V lost 4 bases and J lost 2, with 7 bases in between. The CDR3 loop spans 13 amino acids. Germline CDR1 and CDR2: SGHAT and FQDESV (reference sequence). CDR3 sequence: CASSSEYTDTQYF. CDR3 DNA sequence: TGTGCCAGCAGCTCGGAATACACAGATACGCAGTATTTT.

This sequence joins TRBV18 and TRBJ1-6; D is undetermined. The CDR3 runs 13 residues. Germline CDR1 and CDR2: KGHSH and LQKENI. Trimming took off 5 bases at V and 6 bases at J, with 8 bases between the two ends. CDR3 nucleotide sequence: TGTGCCAGCTCAAGGGAGCCTAATTCACCCCTCCACTTT. Amino acid sequence: CASSREPNSPLHF.

V gene TRBV7-2 combines with J gene TRBJ2-5, with 7 bases identical to TRBD1. V gave up 5 bases and J gave up 1 base; unmatched junction bases: 7. This CDR3 contains 15 residues. Germline V gene sequence: CDR1 SGHTA, CDR2 FQGNSA. DNA of the CDR3: TGTGCCAGCAGCCGCATGGACAGGCCCCAAGAGACCCAGTACTTC. It is translated as CASSRMDRPQETQYF.

The V call is TRBV7-8, the J call TRBJ2-7; D gene ambiguous. Germline assignment: CDR1 SGHVS and CDR2 FQNEAQ. V was shortened by 2 bases and J by 4 bases, with 9 bases between the two germline ends. The CDR3 extends over 13 amino acids. CDR3 amino acids: CASSLNRLYEQYV. CDR3 nucleotide sequence: TGTGCCAGCAGCTTAAATAGGTTGTACGAGCAGTACGTC.

The chain carries TRBV24-1 and TRBJ1-3; TRBD1 is a possible D gene (6 bases). The CDR3 loop spans 16 amino acids. CDR1 KGHDR and CDR2 SFDVKD come from the germline V gene. Between the trimmed V and J ends, which lost 3 bases and 3 bases, there was a span of 14 bases. This CDR3 is CATSDGVPRGGNTIYF. The CDR3, as DNA: TGTGCCACCAGTGATGGCGTACCCAGGGGTGGAAACACCATATATTTT.

The chain carries TRBV7-8 and TRBJ2-2, with unresolved D. The germline CDR1 and CDR2 sequences are SGHVS and FQNEAQ. This CDR3 is 13 amino acids long. V lost 5 bases to trimming and J lost 4 bases, with 8 bases between them. The CDR3 reads CASSGTATGELFF. In nucleotides, the CDR3 is TGTGCCAGCAGCGGAACAGCCACCGGGGAGCTGTTTTTT.

For the CDR3, the DNA is TGTGCCAGTAGTATCCAGGGCCGCGGGGTCACTGAAGCTTTCTTT. Protein sequence: CASSIQGRGVTEAFF. This chain links TRBV19 with TRBJ1-1; D might be TRBD1 (5 bases). CDR1 is LNHDA and CDR2 is SQIVND in the germline V gene (reference sequence). Trimming took off 3 bases at V and 4 bases at J, with 15 bases between the two ends. The CDR3 runs 15 residues. The variable domain in full, with the rest retrieved from reference TRBV19 and TRBJ1-1, is DGGITQSPKYLFRKEGQNVTLSCEQNLNHDAMYWYRQDPGQGLRLIYYSQIVNDFQKGDIAEGYSVSREKKESFPLTVTSAQKNPTAFYLCASSIQGRGVTEAFFGQGTRLTVV.

The chain carries TRBV13 and TRBJ2-5; D possibly corresponds to TRBD1 (6 bases). CDR1 is PRHDT, CDR2 FYEKMQ, per germline (reference sequence). The V gene lost 5 bases and the J gene lost 1 base, with 11 bases spanning the gap. The CDR3 extends over 14 amino acids. CDR3 nucleotide sequence: TGTGCCAGCAGCACCAGGGACATCCAAGAGACCCAGTACTTC. Translation: CASSTRDIQETQYF.

The V gene is TRBV18, the J gene TRBJ1-4, with 9 bases that match TRBD1. Germline V lookup: CDR1 KGHSH, CDR2 LQKENI. The CDR3 covers 15 residues. V trimming: 3 bases; J trimming: 5 bases; junction bases outside the gene matches: 4. CDR3 sequence (DNA): TGTGCCAGCTCACCTCGGACAGGGGAGAATGAAAAACTGTTTTTT. Translating it yields CASSPRTGENEKLFF. The whole variable domain, remainder taken from reference TRBV18 and TRBJ1-4, is NAGVMQNPRHLVRRRGQEARLRCSPMKGHSHVYWYRQLPEEGLKFMVYLQKENIIDESGMPKERFSAEFPKEGPSILRIQQVVRGDSAAYFCASSPRTGENEKLFFGSGTQLSVL.

The V and J genes are TRBV6-4 and TRBJ2-1; 11 positions agree with TRBD1. Germline CDR1 reads MRHNA; CDR2 reads SNTAGT. The length of the CDR3 is 16 residues. The ends lost 6 bases at V and 2 bases at J; junction bases unmatched: 6. In DNA form, the CDR3 reads TGTGCCAGCAGAGCAGGGACAGGGGGGACCTACAATGAGCAGTTCTTC. Translating gives CASRAGTGGTYNEQFF.

The rearrangement uses TRBV19 and TRBJ1-2; TRBD1 agrees at 8 bases. The CDR3 length is 15 residues. Per germline, CDR1 LNHDA and CDR2 SQIVND (reference sequence). The V gene end was trimmed by 3 bases and the J gene end by 0 bases; junction bases not matched to a gene: 3. The CDR3 nucleotides are TGTGCCAGTAGTATGGGACAGGTCGCTAACTATGGCTACACCTTC. Its translation: CASSMGQVANYGYTF.

The chain is built from TRBV5-1 and TRBJ1-2; D gene unclear. The germline gives CDR1 SGHRS, CDR2 YFSETQ. This CDR3 has 12 residues. The V gene lost 3 bases and the J gene lost 8 bases, with 11 bases spanning the gap. The DNA of the CDR3 is TGCGCCAGCAGCTCCGAGGGTCGAGGCTACACCTTC. Amino acid sequence: CASSSEGRGYTF.

This clone was detected a few times. The chain combines TRBV30 with TRBJ1-2; 8 bases agree with TRBD1. The trim removed 7 bases at V and 3 bases at J, leaving 10 bases unmatched. Germline V gene data show CDR1 as GTSNPN and CDR2 as SVGIG (reference sequence). The CDR3 has 14 residues. The CDR3 protein is CASRGGQVYYGYTF. CDR3 coding DNA: TGTGCCTCAAGGGGGGGACAGGTATACTATGGCTACACCTTC.

This chain connects TRBV9 to TRBJ2-2, with 11 bases matching TRBD2. The V and J ends lost 4 bases and 0 bases, in that order; junction bases with no gene match: 5. The CDR3 extends over 17 amino acids. CDR1 SGDLS and CDR2 YYNGEE come from the germline V gene. CDR3 bases: TGTGCCAGCAGCCCCCTAGCGGGGGGAACGAACACCGGGGAGCTGTTTTTT. As protein: CASSPLAGGTNTGELFF.

The CDR3 region is CATSREGGPYEQYV. Written as DNA, the CDR3 is TGTGCCACCAGCAGAGAAGGCGGTCCCTACGAGCAGTACGTC. The V gene is TRBV15, the J gene TRBJ2-7; D call uncertain. CDR1 LNHNV and CDR2 YYDKDF come from the germline V gene (reference sequence). The CDR3 runs to 14 residues. The V gene lost 0 bases and the J gene lost 2 bases, with 8 bases spanning the gap.

The CDR3 DNA is TGTGCCAGCAGCCTCCTGGGGGGACGGACCCTCTCTGGAAACACCATATATTTT. It codes for CASSLLGGRTLSGNTIYF. The gene calls are TRBV7-9 and TRBJ1-3, with D possibly being TRBD1 (5 bases). CDR1 SEHNR and CDR2 FQNEAQ come from the germline V gene (reference sequence). This CDR3 region has 18 residues. The V gene lost 5 bases and the J gene lost 0 bases, with 20 bases spanning the gap.

The gene calls are TRBV5-1 and TRBJ2-2; D is unresolved. V was pared by 0 bases and J by 6 bases, with 9 bases between. Germline-derived CDR1 and CDR2 are SGHRS and YFSETQ. The CDR3 has 14 residues. In DNA, the CDR3 is TGCGCCAGCAGCTTGGGATCCTCCGCCGGGGAGCTGTTTTTT. Translating gives CASSLGSSAGELFF.

A few counts support this clone. The sample carries other DNA sequences with the same CDR3. V gene TRBV3-1 (or the pseudogene TRBV3-2) combines with J gene TRBJ1-1; no firm D call. The germline CDR1 and CDR2 sequences are LGHDT and YNNKEL (reference sequence). This CDR3 spans 13 amino acids. V lost 1 base to trimming and J lost 4 bases, with 7 bases between them. The CDR3 protein is CASSQARATEAFF. The CDR3 region has the DNA TGTGCCAGCAGCCAAGCACGGGCCACTGAAGCTTTCTTT.

The chain is built from TRBV24-1 and TRBJ2-3; D is unresolved. The V gene lost 2 bases and the J gene lost 4 bases, with 6 bases spanning the gap. The germline gives CDR1 KGHDR, CDR2 SFDVKD. The CDR3 is 13 residues long. CDR3 nucleotide sequence: TGTGCCACCAGTGATTCAACACCAGATACGCAGTATTTT. This sequence encodes CATSDSTPDTQYF.

This sequence joins TRBV5-1 and TRBJ2-2; 12 positions agree with TRBD1. Germline trimming cut 5 bases from V and 6 bases from J; bases unmatched to any gene: 5. The V gene's germline CDR1 is SGHRS and CDR2 YFSETQ. The CDR3 runs to 15 residues. The CDR3 DNA reads as TGCGCCAGCAGTGTCGGGACAGGGGGCTCCGGGGAGCTGTTTTTT. Encoded protein: CASSVGTGGSGELFF.

This clone was picked up one time. V usage is TRBV6-5 and J usage is TRBJ2-2; TRBD1 matches at 7 bases. The CDR3 sequence is 15 residues long. Germline lookup yields CDR1 MNHEY and CDR2 SVGAGI. The ends lost 0 bases at V and 7 bases at J; junction bases unmatched: 5. CDR3 in amino acids: CASSYSGQSNGELFF. In nucleotides, the CDR3 is TGTGCCAGCAGTTACTCGGGACAGAGTAACGGGGAGCTGTTTTTT.

The chain employs TRBV5-1 and TRBJ2-2; the D gene is possibly TRBD1 (6 bases). CDR1 and CDR2 (germline): SGHRS, YFSETQ. The CDR3 is 14 residues long. V was clipped by 4 bases and J by 5 bases, with 12 bases between them. The CDR3 DNA reads as TGCGCCAGCAGCCCACAGGGCTTGACCGGGGAGCTGTTTTTT. This codes for CASSPQGLTGELFF.